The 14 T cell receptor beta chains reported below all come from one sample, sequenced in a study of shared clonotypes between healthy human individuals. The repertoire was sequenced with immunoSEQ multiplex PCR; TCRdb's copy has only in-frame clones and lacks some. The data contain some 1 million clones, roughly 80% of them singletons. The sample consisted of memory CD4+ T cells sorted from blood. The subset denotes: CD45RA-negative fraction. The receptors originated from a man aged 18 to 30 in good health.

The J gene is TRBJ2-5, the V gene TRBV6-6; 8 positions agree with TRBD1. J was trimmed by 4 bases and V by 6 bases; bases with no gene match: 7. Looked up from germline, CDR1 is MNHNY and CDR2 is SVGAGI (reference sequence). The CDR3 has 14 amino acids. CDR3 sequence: CASRGGQARETQYF. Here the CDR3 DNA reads TGTGCCAGCAGGGGGGGACAGGCGAGAGAGACCCAGTACTTC.

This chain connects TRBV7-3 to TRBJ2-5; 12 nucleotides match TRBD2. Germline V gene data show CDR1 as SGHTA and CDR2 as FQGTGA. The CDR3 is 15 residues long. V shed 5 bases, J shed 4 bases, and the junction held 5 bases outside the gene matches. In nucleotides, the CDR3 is TGTGCCAGCAGCCCGACTAGCGGGGGAGGAGAGACCCAGTACTTC. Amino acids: CASSPTSGGGETQYF. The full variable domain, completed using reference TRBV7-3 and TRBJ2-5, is GAGVSQTPSNKVTEKGKYVELRCDPISGHTALYWYRQSLGQGPEFLIYFQGTGAADDSGLPNDRFFAVRPEGSVSTLKIQRTERGDSAVYLCASSPTSGGGETQYFGPGTRLLVL.

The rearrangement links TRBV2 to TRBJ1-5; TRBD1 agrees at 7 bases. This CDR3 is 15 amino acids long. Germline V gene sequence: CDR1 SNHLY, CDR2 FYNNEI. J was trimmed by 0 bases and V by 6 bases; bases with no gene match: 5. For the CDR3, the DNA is TGTGCCAGCAGGCAAGGACAGGTTAGCAATCAGCCCCAGCATTTT. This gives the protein CASRQGQVSNQPQHF.

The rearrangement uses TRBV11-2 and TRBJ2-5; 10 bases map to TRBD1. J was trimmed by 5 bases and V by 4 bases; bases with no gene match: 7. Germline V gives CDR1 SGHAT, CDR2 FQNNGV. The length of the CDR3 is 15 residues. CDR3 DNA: TGTGCCAGCAGCTCGGGACAGGGGAGCTTTGAGACCCAGTACTTC. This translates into CASSSGQGSFETQYF.

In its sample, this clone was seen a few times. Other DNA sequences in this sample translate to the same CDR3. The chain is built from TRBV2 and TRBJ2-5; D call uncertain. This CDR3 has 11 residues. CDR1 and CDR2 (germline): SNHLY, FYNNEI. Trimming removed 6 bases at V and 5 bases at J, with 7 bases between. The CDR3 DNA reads TGTGCCAGCAGCCCCCGGGAGACCCAGTACTTC. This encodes CASSPRETQYF.

Here the CDR3 DNA reads TGTGCCAGCATGGGGATTAGACAAGAGACCCAGTACTTC. It codes for CASMGIRQETQYF. The chain links TRBV25-1 to TRBJ2-5; D ambiguous. This CDR3 spans 13 amino acids. Trimming took off 7 bases at V and 2 bases at J, with 11 bases between the two ends. Germline V gives CDR1 MGHDK, CDR2 SYGVNS. The full variable domain, completed using reference TRBV25-1 and TRBJ2-5, is EADIYQTPRYLVIGTGKKITLECSQTMGHDKMYWYQQDPGMELHLIHYSYGVNSTEKGDLSSESTVSRIRTEHFPLTLESARPSHTSQYLCASMGIRQETQYFGPGTRLLVL.

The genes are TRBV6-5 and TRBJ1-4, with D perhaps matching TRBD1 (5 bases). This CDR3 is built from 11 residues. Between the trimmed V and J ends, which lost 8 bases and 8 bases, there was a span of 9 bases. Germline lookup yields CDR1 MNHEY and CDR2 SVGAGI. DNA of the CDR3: TGTGCCAGCGGCAGGGACGAAAAACTGTTTTTT. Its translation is CASGRDEKLFF.

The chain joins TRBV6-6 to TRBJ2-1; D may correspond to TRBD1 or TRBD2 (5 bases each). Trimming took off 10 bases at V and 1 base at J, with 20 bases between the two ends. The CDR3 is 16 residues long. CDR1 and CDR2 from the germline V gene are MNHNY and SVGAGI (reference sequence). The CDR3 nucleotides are TGTGCCACCTCGCCTCGGGACGGTACTTCCTACAATGAGCAGTTCTTC. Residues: CATSPRDGTSYNEQFF.

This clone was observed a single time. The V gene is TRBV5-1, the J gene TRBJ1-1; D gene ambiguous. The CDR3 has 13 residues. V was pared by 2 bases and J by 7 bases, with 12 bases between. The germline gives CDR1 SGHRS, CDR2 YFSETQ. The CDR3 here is CASSLALGFEAFF. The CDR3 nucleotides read TGCGCCAGCAGCTTAGCCCTCGGGTTTGAAGCTTTCTTT.

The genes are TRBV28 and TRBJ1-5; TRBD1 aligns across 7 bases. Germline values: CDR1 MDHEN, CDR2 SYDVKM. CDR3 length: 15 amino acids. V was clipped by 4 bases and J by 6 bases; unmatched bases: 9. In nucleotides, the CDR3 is TGTGCCAGCAGTTCTCCAGGGGGAGGAGGTCAGCCCCAGCATTTT. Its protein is CASSSPGGGGQPQHF.

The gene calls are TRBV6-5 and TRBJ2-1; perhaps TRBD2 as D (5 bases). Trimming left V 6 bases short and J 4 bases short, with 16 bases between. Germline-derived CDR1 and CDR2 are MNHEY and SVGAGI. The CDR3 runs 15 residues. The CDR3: CASRGLAGLYNEQFF. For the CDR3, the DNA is TGTGCCAGCAGAGGTCTAGCAGGTCTATACAATGAGCAGTTCTTC.

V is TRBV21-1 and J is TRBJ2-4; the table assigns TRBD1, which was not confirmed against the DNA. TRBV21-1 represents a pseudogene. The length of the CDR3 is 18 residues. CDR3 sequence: CASSKGQPRPWAKNIQYF. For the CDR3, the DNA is TGTGCCAGCAGCAAGGGACAGCCCCGACCTTGGGCCAAAAACATTCAGTACTTC.

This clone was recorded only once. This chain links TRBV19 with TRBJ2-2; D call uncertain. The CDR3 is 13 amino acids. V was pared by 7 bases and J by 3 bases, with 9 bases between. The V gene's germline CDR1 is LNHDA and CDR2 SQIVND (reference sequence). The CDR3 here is CASTRTDTGELFF. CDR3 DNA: TGTGCCAGTACTCGGACGGACACCGGGGAGCTGTTTTTT.

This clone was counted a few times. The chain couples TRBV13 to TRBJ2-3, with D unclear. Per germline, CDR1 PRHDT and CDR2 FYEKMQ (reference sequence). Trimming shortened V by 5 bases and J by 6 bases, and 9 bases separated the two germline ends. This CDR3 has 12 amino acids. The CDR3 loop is CASSQQTDTQYF. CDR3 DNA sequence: TGTGCCAGCAGCCAGCAGACCGATACGCAGTATTTT.